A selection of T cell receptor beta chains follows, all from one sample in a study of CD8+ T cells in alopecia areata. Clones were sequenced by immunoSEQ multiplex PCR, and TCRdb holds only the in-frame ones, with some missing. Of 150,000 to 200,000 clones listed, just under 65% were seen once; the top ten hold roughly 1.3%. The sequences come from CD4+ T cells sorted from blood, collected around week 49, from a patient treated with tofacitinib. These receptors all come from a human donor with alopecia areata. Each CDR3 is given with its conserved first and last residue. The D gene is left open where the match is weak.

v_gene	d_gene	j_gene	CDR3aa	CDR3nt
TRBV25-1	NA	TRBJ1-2	CASSEFTGYTF	TGTGCCAGCAGTGAATTTACGGGCTACACCTTC
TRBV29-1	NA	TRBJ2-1	CSVVRGLFNEQFF	TGCAGCGTTGTACGGGGCCTGTTCAATGAGCAGTTCTTC
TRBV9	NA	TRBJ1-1	CASSVGPAAGNTEAFF	TGTGCCAGCAGCGTAGGGCCCGCAGCAGGGAACACTGAAGCTTTCTTT
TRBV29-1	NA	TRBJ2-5	CSVAGEETQYF	TGCAGCGTTGCTGGGGAAGAGACCCAGTACTTC
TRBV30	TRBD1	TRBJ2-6	CAWSVRNRDRGVSDRSGANVLTF	TGTGCCTGGAGTGTACGGAACCGGGACAGGGGAGTATCCGACCGCTCTGGGGCCAACGTCCTGACTTTC
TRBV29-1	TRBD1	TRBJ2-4	CSPPGGQGGLAKNIQYF	TGCAGCCCCCCCGGCGGACAGGGAGGTCTAGCCAAAAACATTCAGTACTTC
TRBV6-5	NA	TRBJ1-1	CASMGRMNTEAFF	TGTGCCAGCATGGGCAGGATGAACACTGAAGCTTTCTTT
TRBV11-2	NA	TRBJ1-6	CASSFQGAYNSPLHF	TGTGCCAGCAGCTTTCAGGGAGCGTATAATTCACCCCTCCACTTT
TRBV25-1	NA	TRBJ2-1	CASSEYRQDYEQFF	TGTGCCAGCAGTGAATACAGACAGGATTATGAGCAGTTCTTC
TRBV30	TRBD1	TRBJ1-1	CAWQTGVDTEAFF	TGTGCCTGGCAAACAGGGGTCGACACTGAAGCTTTCTTT
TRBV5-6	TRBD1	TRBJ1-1	CASSPGTGARNTEAFF	TGTGCCAGCAGCCCGGGGACAGGGGCGAGGAACACTGAAGCTTTCTTT
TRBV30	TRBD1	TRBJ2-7	CAWSNRDRGVYEQYF	TGTGCCTGGAGTAACCGGGACAGGGGGGTCTACGAGCAGTACTTC
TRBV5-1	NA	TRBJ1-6	CASSLDLGNSPLHF	TGCGCCAGCAGCTTGGACCTCGGGAATTCACCCCTCCACTTT
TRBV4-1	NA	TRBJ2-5	CASSQPGGGETQYF	TGCGCCAGCAGCCAACCGGGGGGCGGGGAGACCCAGTACTTC